The source of this T cell receptor beta chain is a study of blood T cells in healthy people across ages. Researchers report isolating at least 6 million PBMCs per sample. Using a J-beta primer mix together with a sample-barcoded 5' primer, a second PCR was run for about 6 to 12 cycles. TCRdb re-derived calls from the 5' RACE reads in MiXCR, one entry per CDR3 protein. The table has more than 800,000 distinct CDR3 sequences, 25% to 35% seen once; the top ten hold about 18%. The CDR3 length is 16 residues. Germline assignment: CDR1 SNHLY and CDR2 FYNNEI. V lost 9 bases to trimming and J lost 4 bases; unmatched junction nucleotides: 9. This clonotype was counted between two and nine times. Its antigen is as yet unknown. Broader study findings: Among T cells, TCR beta diversity per million cells dropped roughly linearly as age rose.

Sequences were obtained from blood. The chain uses TRBV2 and TRBJ2-2, with 12 nucleotides matching TRBD2. This receptor was identified in a woman of 80 years or more in good health. The CDR3 nucleotides are TGTGCCAGTCGACCCCTGGGACTAGCGGGCACCGGGGAGCTGTTTTTT. Protein sequence: CASRPLGLAGTGELFF. Full variable domain (rest looked up from reference TRBV2 and TRBJ2-2): EPEVTQTPSHQVTQMGQEVILRCVPISNHLYFYWYRQILGQKVEFLVSFYNNEISEKSEIFDDQFSVERPDGSNFTLKIRSTKLEDSAMYFCASRPLGLAGTGELFFGEGSRLTVL.